Following are 8 T cell receptor beta chains from one sample sequenced in a study of shared clonotypes between healthy human individuals. Only CD45RO-negative cells positively selected for CCR7 counted as naive CD8 cells, so terminally differentiated effector memory CD45RA+ cells were excluded. Only in-frame clones appear in the TCRdb table, and some are missing; sequencing was by immunoSEQ multiplex PCR. The data hold hundreds of thousands of clones, with around 96% observed a single time. The source material was naive CD8+ T cells sorted from blood. These receptors were collected from a woman aged 25 to 39 in good health.

This chain joins TRBV7-9 and TRBJ1-3; D remains ambiguous. Germline CDR1 and CDR2: SEHNR and FQNEAQ (reference sequence). Trimming left V 4 bases short and J 4 bases short, with 14 bases between. This CDR3 contains 15 residues. This CDR3 reads CASSSSQAGGNTIYF. As DNA, the CDR3 is TGTGCCAGCAGCTCGTCCCAAGCGGGAGGAAACACCATATATTTT.

This chain joins TRBV19 and TRBJ2-2; 11 bases fit TRBD2. The junction had 17 bases not matched to a gene; V was cut back by 5 bases and J by 6 bases. The CDR3 covers 19 residues. CDR1 is LNHDA, CDR2 SQIVND, per germline (reference sequence). The CDR3 is CASSAGLAGSESPPGELFF. The DNA of the CDR3 is TGTGCCAGTAGTGCCGGACTAGCGGGTAGTGAGAGCCCCCCCGGGGAGCTGTTTTTT.

Written as DNA, the CDR3 is TGTGCCAGCGCCCCTGGCGGGAGATCTGAGCAGTACTTC. The encoded protein is CASAPGGRSEQYF. V and J are TRBV28 and TRBJ2-7, with 7 bases identical to TRBD2. Unmatched junction bases numbered 11, after V lost 8 bases and J lost 7 bases. CDR1 and CDR2 from the germline V gene are MDHEN and SYDVKM. CDR3 length: 13 residues.

The chain links TRBV27 to TRBJ2-1; TRBD2 aligns across 12 bases. CDR3 length: 14 residues. From germline, CDR1 is MNHEY and CDR2 SMNVEV (reference sequence). V was clipped by 4 bases and J by 6 bases; unmatched bases: 1. CDR3 in DNA: TGTGCCAGCAGTTCTAGCGGGAGGGCCAATGAGCAGTTCTTC. It translates to CASSSSGRANEQFF.

This chain links TRBV6-5 with TRBJ1-4; TRBD1 matches at 8 bases. This CDR3 spans 14 amino acids. The V gene's germline CDR1 is MNHEY and CDR2 SVGAGI. V shed 2 bases, J shed 7 bases, and the junction held 3 bases outside the gene matches. CDR3 loop: CASSYQGAGEKLFF. The CDR3 DNA is TGTGCCAGCAGTTACCAGGGGGCAGGTGAAAAACTGTTTTTT.

The CDR3 region is CASSEVGPDVGEKLFF. DNA for the CDR3: TGTGCCAGCAGTGAAGTAGGACCAGACGTGGGTGAAAAACTGTTTTTT. V gene TRBV25-1 combines with J gene TRBJ1-4; D is unresolved. CDR3 length: 16 residues. Germline CDR1 and CDR2: MGHDK and SYGVNS. V lost 2 bases and J 7 bases, leaving 17 bases between the germline ends.

CDR3 sequence (DNA): TGTGCCAGCAGCCCCGGCAGCCCGAACACTGAAGCTTTCTTT. Its translation is CASSPGSPNTEAFF. The rearrangement links TRBV7-9 to TRBJ1-1; D not certain. Looked up from germline, CDR1 is SEHNR and CDR2 is FQNEAQ (reference sequence). This CDR3 is 14 amino acids long. Trimming cost V 5 bases and J 1 base, with 11 bases left between them.

The rearrangement uses TRBV27 and TRBJ1-1, with TRBD1 matching over 7 bases. CDR1 is MNHEY, CDR2 SMNVEV, per germline (reference sequence). The V gene end was trimmed by 3 bases and the J gene end by 6 bases; junction bases not matched to a gene: 4. This CDR3 has 13 residues. The CDR3 DNA reads TGTGCCAGCAGTTTGTCAGGGGGACCTGAAGCTTTCTTT. Amino acid sequence: CASSLSGGPEAFF.